These 5 T cell receptor beta chains came from one sample sequenced in a study of control samples from healthy donors and cancer patients. Assay used: immunoSEQ multiplex PCR; TCRdb lists only in-frame clones, some missing. Of fewer than 120,000 clones listed, 88% are singletons. Sequences were obtained from PBMCs. These receptors all stem from a woman aged 55 to 70 with lung cancer.

V usage is TRBV2 and J usage is TRBJ2-7, with no clear D. V dropped 0 bases and J dropped 3 bases, with 0 bases sitting between them. CDR1 and CDR2 from the germline V gene are SNHLY and FYNNEI. CDR3 length: 11 residues. This CDR3 is CASSEAYEQYF. DNA for the CDR3: TGTGCCAGCAGTGAAGCCTACGAGCAGTACTTC.

The chain links TRBV27 to TRBJ2-7; 12 bases agree with TRBD1. Trimming took 2 bases from V and 8 from J; bases not matched to a gene: 7. The CDR3 length is 15 residues. CDR1 MNHEY and CDR2 SMNVEV come from the germline V gene (reference sequence). The CDR3 DNA is TGTGCCAGCAGTTTAAAGGGACAGGGGGCGCATAAGCAGTACTTC. Its translation is CASSLKGQGAHKQYF.

V is TRBV6-5 and J is TRBJ2-1; TRBD2 matches 9 bases. CDR3 length: 15 residues. V shed 4 bases and J 5 bases; nucleotides not matched to a gene: 6. CDR1 is MNHEY, CDR2 SVGAGI, per germline. The CDR3 coding sequence is TGTGCCAGCAGTTCTAGCGGGGCCTTCAACAATGAGCAGTTCTTC. This sequence encodes CASSSSGAFNNEQFF.

The V gene is TRBV6-5, the J gene TRBJ2-5; D unresolved. The V gene lost 5 bases and the J gene lost 5 bases, with 12 bases spanning the gap. The CDR3 spans 13 residues. Germline V gene sequence: CDR1 MNHEY, CDR2 SVGAGI. The CDR3 is CASSRTERETQYF. CDR3 DNA: TGTGCCAGCAGTCGGACGGAACGGGAGACCCAGTACTTC.

The J gene is TRBJ2-7, the V gene TRBV27, with 10 bases that match TRBD2. The CDR3 loop spans 17 amino acids. V gave up 0 bases and J gave up 2 bases; unmatched junction bases: 7. The germline CDR1 and CDR2 sequences are MNHEY and SMNVEV (reference sequence). CDR3 coding DNA: TGTGCCAGCAGTTTATCGGGTAGCGGGGGGCATCCCTACGAGCAGTACTTC. It yields the protein CASSLSGSGGHPYEQYF.